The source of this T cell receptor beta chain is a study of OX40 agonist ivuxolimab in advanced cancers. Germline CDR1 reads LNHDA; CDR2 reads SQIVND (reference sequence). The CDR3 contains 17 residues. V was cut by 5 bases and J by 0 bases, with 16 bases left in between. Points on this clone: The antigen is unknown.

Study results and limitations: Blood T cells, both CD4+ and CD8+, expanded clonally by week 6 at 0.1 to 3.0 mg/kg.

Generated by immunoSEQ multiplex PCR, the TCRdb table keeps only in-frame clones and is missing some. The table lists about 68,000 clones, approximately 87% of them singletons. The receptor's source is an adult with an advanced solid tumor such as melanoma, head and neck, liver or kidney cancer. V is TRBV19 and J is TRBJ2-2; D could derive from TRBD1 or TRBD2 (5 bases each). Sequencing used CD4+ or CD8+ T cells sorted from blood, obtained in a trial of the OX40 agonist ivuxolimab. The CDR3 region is CASSPRSGTANTGELFF. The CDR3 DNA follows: TGTGCCAGTAGTCCACGCTCCGGGACGGCGAACACCGGGGAGCTGTTTTTT.